The sequence of this T cell receptor (beta chain) was determined in a study of cytomegalovirus exposure and HLA in healthy donors. The wider study: Tens of millions of unique TCRs from HLA-typed donors were held in an early release of data.

This CDR3 contains 17 residues. The germline V gene has CDR1 ENHRY and CDR2 SYGVKD. J was trimmed by 5 bases and V by 0 bases; bases with no gene match: 11. About this clone itself: The antigen is unknown.

Each of the donors was a healthy bone marrow donor. General observations from the study: Later findings reportedly placed an Asian-associated ancestry cluster below the roughly 700-donor mean for N-insertions. Among the most significant clusters, several appeared linked to common viral pathogens in a later analysis.

Both 60 Vbeta primers and 13 Jbeta primers went into the PCR. TCRdb's table, derived via immunoSEQ multiplex PCR, lists solely in-frame clones and lacks some. This sample has approximately 93,000 clones, with nearly 80% found just once. The source material was PBMCs. The rearrangement uses TRBV10-3 and TRBJ2-7; 9 bases match TRBD1. The receptor comes from a woman in her 40s in good health and CMV-seronegative. The CDR3 DNA follows: TGTGCCATCAGTGAGTCACTTTTAGGGACAGGGAGCAACGAGCAGTACTTC. This encodes CAISESLLGTGSNEQYF.